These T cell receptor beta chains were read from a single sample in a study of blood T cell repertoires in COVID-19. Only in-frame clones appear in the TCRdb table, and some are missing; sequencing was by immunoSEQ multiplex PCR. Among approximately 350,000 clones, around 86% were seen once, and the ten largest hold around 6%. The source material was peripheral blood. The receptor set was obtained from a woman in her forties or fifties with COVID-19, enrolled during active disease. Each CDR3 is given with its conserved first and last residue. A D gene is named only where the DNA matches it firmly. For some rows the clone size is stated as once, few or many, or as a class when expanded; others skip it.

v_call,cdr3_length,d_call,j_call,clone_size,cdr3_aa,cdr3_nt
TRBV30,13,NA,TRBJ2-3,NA,CAWSVYAADTQYF,TGTGCCTGGAGTGTATATGCGGCGGATACGCAGTATTTT
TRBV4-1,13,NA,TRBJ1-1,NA,CASSPQGPSEAFF,TGCGCCAGCAGCCCCCAGGGGCCCTCTGAAGCTTTCTTT
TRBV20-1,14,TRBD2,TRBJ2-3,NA,CSASFAGEAVTQYF,TGCAGTGCTAGTTTTGCGGGAGAGGCGGTAACGCAGTATTTT
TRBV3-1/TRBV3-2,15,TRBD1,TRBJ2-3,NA,CASSLRTGGTDTQYF,TGTGCCAGCAGCCTACGGACAGGCGGTACAGATACGCAGTATTTT
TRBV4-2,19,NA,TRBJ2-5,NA,CASSPRLLGAAQNQETQYF,TGTGCCAGCAGCCCCCGATTACTGGGGGCAGCTCAAAACCAAGAGACCCAGTACTTC
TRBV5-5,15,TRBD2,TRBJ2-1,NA,CASSNILAAYNEQFF,TGTGCCAGCAGCAATATACTAGCGGCCTACAATGAGCAGTTCTTC
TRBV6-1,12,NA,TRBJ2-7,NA,CASSELPYEQYF,TGTGCCAGCAGTGAACTTCCCTACGAGCAGTACTTC
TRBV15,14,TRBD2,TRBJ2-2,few,CATSNAGGTGELFF,TGTGCCACCAGCAACGCGGGGGGGACCGGGGAGCTGTTTTTT
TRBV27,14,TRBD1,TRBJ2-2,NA,CASRQGANTGELFF,TGTGCCAGCAGACAGGGGGCGAACACCGGGGAGCTGTTTTTT
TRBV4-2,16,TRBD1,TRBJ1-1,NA,CASSHDPGGPNTEAFF,TGTGCCAGCAGCCACGATCCAGGGGGTCCGAACACTGAAGCTTTCTTT
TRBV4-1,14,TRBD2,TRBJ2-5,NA,CASSQVGGVGTQYF,TGCGCCAGCAGCCAGGTGGGAGGGGTTGGGACCCAGTACTTC
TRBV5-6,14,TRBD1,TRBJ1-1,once,CASSANRGDTEAFF,TGTGCCAGCAGCGCGAACAGGGGCGACACTGAAGCTTTCTTT
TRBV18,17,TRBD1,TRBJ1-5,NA,CASSPAGGWSSNQPQHF,TGTGCCAGCTCACCGGCAGGGGGCTGGTCTAGCAATCAGCCCCAGCATTTT
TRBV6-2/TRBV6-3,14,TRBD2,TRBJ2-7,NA,CASSSGRASYEQYF,TGTGCCAGCAGTAGCGGGAGGGCCTCCTACGAGCAGTACTTC
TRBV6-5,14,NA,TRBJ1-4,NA,CASRPGGSNEKLFF,TGTGCCAGCAGACCGGGAGGCAGTAATGAAAAACTGTTTTTT
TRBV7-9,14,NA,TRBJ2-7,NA,CASSPGQHSYEQYF,TGTGCCAGCAGCCCGGGACAACACTCCTACGAGCAGTACTTC
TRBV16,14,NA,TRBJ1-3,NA,CASSQSGTGNTIYF,TGTGCCAGCAGCCAATCGGGGACAGGAAACACCATATATTTT
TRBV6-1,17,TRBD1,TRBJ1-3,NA,CASSENPQGVSGNTIYF,TGTGCCAGCAGTGAAAACCCACAGGGGGTCTCTGGAAACACCATATATTTT
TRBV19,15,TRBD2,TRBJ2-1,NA,CASSTRTSGRIWLFF,TGTGCCAGTAGTACTCGGACTAGCGGGAGGATATGGCTGTTCTTC
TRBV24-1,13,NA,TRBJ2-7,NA,CATSDSAIYEQYF,TGTGCCACCAGTGATTCAGCGATTTACGAGCAGTACTTC
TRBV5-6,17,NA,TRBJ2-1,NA,CASRPHPGRLGHNEQFF,TGTGCCAGCAGACCCCACCCAGGGCGGCTGGGGCACAATGAGCAGTTCTTC
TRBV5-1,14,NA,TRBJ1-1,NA,CASSLGRTDTEAFF,TGCGCCAGCAGCTTGGGGAGAACGGACACTGAAGCTTTCTTT
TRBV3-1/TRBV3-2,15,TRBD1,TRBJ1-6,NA,CASSQPGQINSPLHF,TGTGCCAGCAGCCAGCCGGGACAGATTAATTCACCCCTCCACTTT
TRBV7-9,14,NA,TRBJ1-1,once,CASSPNEVAGEAFF,TGTGCCAGCAGCCCAAATGAGGTTGCGGGTGAAGCTTTCTTT
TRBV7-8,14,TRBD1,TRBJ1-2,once,CASSPRDRVYGYTF,TGTGCCAGCAGCCCCAGGGACAGAGTTTATGGCTACACCTTC
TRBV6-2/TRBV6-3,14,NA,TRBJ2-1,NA,CASRYGTSYNEQFF,TGTGCCAGCAGGTACGGGACAAGTTACAATGAGCAGTTCTTC
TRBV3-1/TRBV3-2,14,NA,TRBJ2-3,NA,CASSRAAGGHTQYF,TGTGCCAGCAGCCGGGCGGCAGGGGGGCATACGCAGTATTTT
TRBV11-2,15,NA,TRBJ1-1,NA,CASSSMGQMNTEAFF,TGTGCCAGCAGCTCGATGGGACAAATGAACACTGAAGCTTTCTTT
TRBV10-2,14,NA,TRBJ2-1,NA,CASSESASHNEQFF,TGCGCCAGCAGTGAGTCTGCCAGTCACAATGAGCAGTTCTTC
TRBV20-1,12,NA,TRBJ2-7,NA,CSASGQGGEQYF,TGCAGTGCTAGTGGTCAGGGTGGCGAGCAGTACTTC
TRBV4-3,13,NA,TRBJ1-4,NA,CASSQGQAGQLFF,TGCGCCAGCAGCCAAGGACAAGCGGGGCAACTGTTTTTT
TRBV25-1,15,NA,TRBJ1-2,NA,CASSEPLGGRFGYTF,TGTGCCAGCAGTGAACCCTTGGGGGGGCGTTTTGGCTACACCTTC
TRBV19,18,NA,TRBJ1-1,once,CASSIGSGDSRLNTEAFF,TGTGCCAGTAGTATAGGTTCGGGGGATAGTCGGTTGAACACTGAAGCTTTCTTT
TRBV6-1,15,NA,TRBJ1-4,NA,CASSEDTATNEKLFF,TGTGCCAGCAGTGAAGATACAGCAACTAATGAAAAACTGTTTTTT
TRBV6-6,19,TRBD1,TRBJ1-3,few,CASSPLGDRHLISGNTIYF,TGTGCCAGCAGTCCCCTCGGGGACAGGCACCTAATATCTGGAAACACCATATATTTT
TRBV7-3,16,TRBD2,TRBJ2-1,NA,CASSLVAGGHGTEQFF,TGTGCCAGCAGCTTAGTAGCGGGAGGGCACGGTACTGAGCAGTTCTTC
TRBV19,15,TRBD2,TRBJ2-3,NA,CASSIRGGRVDTQYF,TGTGCCAGTAGTATACGCGGCGGGAGAGTAGATACGCAGTATTTT
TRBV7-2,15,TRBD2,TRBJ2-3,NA,CASNPSGVNTDTQYF,TGTGCCAGCAATCCTAGCGGGGTGAACACAGATACGCAGTATTTT
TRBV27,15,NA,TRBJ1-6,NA,CASSQWWRDNSPLHF,TGTGCCAGCAGCCAATGGTGGAGAGATAATTCACCCCTCCACTTT
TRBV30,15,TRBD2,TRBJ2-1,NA,CAWSVGGAGVREQFF,TGTGCCTGGAGTGTAGGTGGAGCGGGAGTACGGGAGCAGTTCTTC
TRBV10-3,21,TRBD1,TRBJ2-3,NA,CAISGSRDRGILRRVADTQYF,TGTGCCATCAGTGGATCCCGGGACAGGGGTATTCTTCGAAGGGTCGCAGATACGCAGTATTTT
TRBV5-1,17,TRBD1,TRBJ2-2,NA,CASSWYLDRGNTGELFF,TGCGCCAGCAGCTGGTACTTAGACAGGGGTAACACCGGGGAGCTGTTTTTT
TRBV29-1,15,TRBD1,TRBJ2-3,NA,CSVGRQGANSDTQYF,TGCAGCGTGGGAAGACAGGGGGCGAATTCAGATACGCAGTATTTT
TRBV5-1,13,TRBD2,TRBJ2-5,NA,CASSLGLAETQYF,TGCGCCAGCAGCCTGGGACTAGCGGAGACCCAGTACTTC
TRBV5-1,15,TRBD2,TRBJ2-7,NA,CASSRMAGVEDEQYF,TGCGCCAGCAGCCGTATGGCGGGGGTAGAAGACGAGCAGTACTTC
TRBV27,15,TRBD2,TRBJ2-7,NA,CASSQTLAGLYEQYF,TGTGCCAGCAGCCAGACCCTAGCGGGGCTTTACGAGCAGTACTTC
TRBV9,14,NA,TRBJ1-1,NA,CASTTGFMNTEAFF,TGTGCCAGTACTACGGGGTTTATGAACACTGAAGCTTTCTTT
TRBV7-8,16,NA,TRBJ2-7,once,CASSSTGRGVSYEQYF,TGTGCCAGCAGCTCAACAGGGCGAGGGGTCTCCTACGAGCAGTACTTC